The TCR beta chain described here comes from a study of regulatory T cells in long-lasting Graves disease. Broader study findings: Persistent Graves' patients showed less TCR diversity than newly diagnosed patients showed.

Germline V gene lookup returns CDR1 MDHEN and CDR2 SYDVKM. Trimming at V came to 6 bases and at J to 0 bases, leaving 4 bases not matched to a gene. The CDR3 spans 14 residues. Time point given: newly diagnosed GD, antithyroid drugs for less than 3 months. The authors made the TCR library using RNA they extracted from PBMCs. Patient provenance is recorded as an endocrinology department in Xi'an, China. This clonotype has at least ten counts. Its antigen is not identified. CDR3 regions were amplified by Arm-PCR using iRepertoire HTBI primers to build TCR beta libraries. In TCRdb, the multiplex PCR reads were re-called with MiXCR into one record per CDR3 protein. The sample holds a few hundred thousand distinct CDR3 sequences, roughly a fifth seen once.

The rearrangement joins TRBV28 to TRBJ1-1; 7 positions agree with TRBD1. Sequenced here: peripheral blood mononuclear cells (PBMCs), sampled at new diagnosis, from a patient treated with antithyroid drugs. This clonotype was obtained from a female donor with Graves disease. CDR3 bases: TGTGCCAGCAGGCGGGGACAGATGAACACTGAAGCTTTCTTT. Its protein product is CASRRGQMNTEAFF.